Given below is one T cell receptor (beta chain) in context. Its antigen is unidentified. The entry originates in a study of T cells expressing NK-cell markers. Study context: It was sorted CD3+CD56-NKG2C+, CD3+CD56+NKG2C- and CD3+CD56+NKG2C+ T cells that provided the TCR beta repertoires. Seropositivity for HCMV was found in seven of the eight sequenced donors, with one seronegative.

General study findings and limits: No clear determination of HCMV specificity was made for expanded NKG2C+ T cell clones. In four donors, dominant clonotypes made up about 25-60.1% of CD3+CD56-NKG2C+ cells.

TCRdb reprocessed the 5' RACE reads and reports one entry per CDR3 protein, with no DNA. Its clone listing holds approximately 420,000 distinct CDR3 sequences. Germline lookup yields CDR1 SQVTM and CDR2 ANQGSEA. The CDR3 has 12 residues. The J gene is TRBJ2-7, the V gene TRBV29-1. The sequence was collected from a woman aged 45-60 years in good health. The sample consisted of blood T cells: a sorted CD56 or NKG2C T cell subset, CD4+ or CD8+ T cells, or bulk PBMC T cells (not recorded which). The CDR3 spells CSARTGLYEQYF.